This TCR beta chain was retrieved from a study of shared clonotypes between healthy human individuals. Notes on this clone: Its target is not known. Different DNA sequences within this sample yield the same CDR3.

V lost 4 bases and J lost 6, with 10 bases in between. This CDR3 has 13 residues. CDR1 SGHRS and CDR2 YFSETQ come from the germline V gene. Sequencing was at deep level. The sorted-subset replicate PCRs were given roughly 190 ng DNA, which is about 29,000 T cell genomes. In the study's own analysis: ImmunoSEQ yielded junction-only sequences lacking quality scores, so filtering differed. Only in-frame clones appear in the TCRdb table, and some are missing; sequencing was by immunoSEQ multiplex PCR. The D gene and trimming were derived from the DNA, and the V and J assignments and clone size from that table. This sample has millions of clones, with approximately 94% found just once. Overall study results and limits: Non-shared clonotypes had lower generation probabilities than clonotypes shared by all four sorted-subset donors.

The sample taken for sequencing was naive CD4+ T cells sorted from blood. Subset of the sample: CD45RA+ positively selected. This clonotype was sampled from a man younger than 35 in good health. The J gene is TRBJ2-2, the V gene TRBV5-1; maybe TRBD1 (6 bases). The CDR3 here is CASSLGAAGELFF. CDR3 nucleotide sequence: TGCGCCAGCAGCCTGGGGGCGGCCGGGGAGCTGTTTTTT.